One and the same sample provided the 18 T cell receptor beta chains below, sequenced in a study of blood T cell repertoires in COVID-19. Profiled with immunoSEQ multiplex PCR; TCRdb holds only in-frame clones, not every one. The sample has roughly 180,000 clones; just under 85% are singletons. The sequenced sample was peripheral blood. The receptors stem from a man between 40 and 49 years old who had recovered from COVID-19.

The chain combines TRBV2 with TRBJ2-3; D gene unclear. CDR1 and CDR2 from the germline V gene are SNHLY and FYNNEI. This CDR3 spans 16 amino acids. Trimming left V 4 bases short and J 0 bases short, with 14 bases between. CDR3 sequence reads: CASSVEAPFSTDTQYF. The CDR3 DNA sequence: TGTGCCAGCAGTGTCGAGGCACCATTTAGCACAGATACGCAGTATTTT.

The CDR3 loop reads CASINELGTQYF. In DNA form, the CDR3 reads TGTGCCAGCATTAATGAGCTTGGGACCCAGTACTTC. The chain couples TRBV6-5 to TRBJ2-5; D ambiguous. Germline V gene data show CDR1 as MNHEY and CDR2 as SVGAGI. This CDR3 spans 12 amino acids. Trimming pared 7 bases from V and 7 bases from J, leaving 13 bases between.

CDR3 sequence reads: CASSLRGGEYYEQYF. The CDR3 DNA follows: TGTGCCAGCAGCCTCCGGGGGGGGGAGTACTACGAGCAGTACTTC. The gene calls are TRBV9 and TRBJ2-7, with 8 bases fitting TRBD2. The CDR3 contains 15 residues. With 4 bases clipped from V and 3 bases from J, the junction kept 9 bases outside the gene matches. Per germline, CDR1 SGDLS and CDR2 YYNGEE.

This clone is a singleton in its sample. This rearrangement joins TRBV7-8 to TRBJ2-3, with 10 nucleotides matching TRBD2. V lost 4 bases, J lost 1 base, and 5 bases stayed unmatched. CDR3 length equals 16 residues. Germline loops: CDR1 SGHVS, CDR2 FQNEAQ. As DNA, the CDR3 is TGTGCCAGCAGCTGGGGAAGCGGGAGGGGCACAGATACGCAGTATTTT. Amino acid sequence: CASSWGSGRGTDTQYF.

The V gene is TRBV2, the J gene TRBJ1-5; D ambiguous. Trimming took 5 bases from V and 7 from J, leaving 6 bases between them. Germline assignment: CDR1 SNHLY and CDR2 FYNNEI. CDR3 length: 11 amino acids. The CDR3 reads CASSSGQPQHF. For the CDR3, the DNA is TGTGCCAGCAGTTCGGGGCAGCCCCAGCATTTT.

The chain combines TRBV11-3 with TRBJ1-4; no reliable D call. CDR1 and CDR2 from the germline V gene are SGHNT and YENEEA. CDR3 size: 11 residues. V dropped 5 bases and J dropped 6 bases, with 4 bases sitting between them. The CDR3 loop reads CASSVDEKLFF. CDR3 DNA: TGTGCCAGCAGCGTCGATGAAAAACTGTTTTTT.

This rearrangement joins TRBV7-2 to TRBJ2-5, with D tentatively TRBD1 (5 bases). Germline V gene lookup returns CDR1 SGHTA and CDR2 FQGNSA. This CDR3 is built from 12 residues. V was clipped by 5 bases and J by 2 bases, with 6 bases between them. The CDR3 is CASSRQQETQYF. Written as DNA, the CDR3 is TGTGCCAGCAGCCGACAGCAAGAGACCCAGTACTTC.

This chain links TRBV16 with TRBJ2-4; D is perhaps TRBD2 (5 bases). V was cut by 4 bases and J by 4 bases, with 29 bases left in between. CDR3 length: 20 residues. Germline V gives CDR1 KGHSY, CDR2 FQNENV. This chain's CDR3 is CASSPLPGVVSRFGKNIQYF. CDR3 nucleotides: TGTGCCAGCAGCCCTTTACCCGGGGTTGTAAGCCGATTTGGAAAAAACATTCAGTACTTC.

The chain combines TRBV19 with TRBJ2-3; D not certain. The CDR3 runs to 14 residues. Trimming removed 2 bases at V and 0 bases at J, with 6 bases between. CDR1 and CDR2 (germline): LNHDA, SQIVND (reference sequence). The CDR3 coding sequence is TGTGCCAGTAGTATATCCACTAGCACAGATACGCAGTATTTT. Its protein is CASSISTSTDTQYF.

The chain carries TRBV2 and TRBJ2-5; 8 bases align to TRBD2. Germline V gene lookup returns CDR1 SNHLY and CDR2 FYNNEI. V shed 8 bases, J shed 5 bases, and the junction held 10 bases outside the gene matches. CDR3 length equals 14 residues. DNA of the CDR3: TGTGCCAGCTCCATGACCCGGGAGGGCGAGACCCAGTACTTC. Amino acids: CASSMTREGETQYF. The full variable domain, completed using reference TRBV2 and TRBJ2-5, is EPEVTQTPSHQVTQMGQEVILRCVPISNHLYFYWYRQILGQKVEFLVSFYNNEISEKSEIFDDQFSVERPDGSNFTLKIRSTKLEDSAMYFCASSMTREGETQYFGPGTRLLVL.

This clone was detected a few times. This sample includes further DNA sequences coding for the same CDR3. This chain joins TRBV6-5 and TRBJ1-2; no clear D gene. The ends were cut back, 8 bases at V and 2 bases at J, with 6 bases in the middle. The CDR3 totals 11 residues. Germline-derived CDR1 and CDR2 are MNHEY and SVGAGI. The CDR3 loop is CASGGNYGYTF. In DNA, the CDR3 is TGTGCCAGCGGAGGGAACTATGGCTACACCTTC.

The chain has TRBV9 and TRBJ2-7; 8 bases are shared with TRBD2. The CDR3 runs to 16 residues. V shed 0 bases, J shed 5 bases, and the junction held 10 bases outside the gene matches. The germline V gene encodes CDR1 SGDLS and CDR2 YYNGEE. The CDR3 loop is CASSVGVTGGPHEQYF. Here the CDR3 DNA reads TGTGCCAGCAGCGTAGGAGTAACGGGGGGGCCCCACGAGCAGTACTTC.

The V gene is TRBV6-2 or TRBV6-3, the J gene TRBJ2-1, with D possibly TRBD2 on 6 matching bases. The germline V gene has CDR1 MNHEY and CDR2 SVGEGT. The CDR3 is made up of 16 amino acids. The ends were cut back, 6 bases at V and 8 bases at J, with 23 bases in the middle. The CDR3 nucleotides read TGTGCCAGCAGCCCGTCCGGGGGACCCCGGCAGGATGAGCAGTTCTTC. It yields the protein CASSPSGGPRQDEQFF.

The V call is TRBV5-1, the J call TRBJ2-7; perhaps TRBD1 as D (6 bases). Trimming cost V 0 bases and J 3 bases, with 13 bases left between them. Germline V gives CDR1 SGHRS, CDR2 YFSETQ. The CDR3 covers 15 residues. The CDR3 sequence is CASSLVGGAIYEQYF. In nucleotides, the CDR3 is TGCGCCAGCAGCTTGGTTGGGGGCGCGATCTACGAGCAGTACTTC.

The rearrangement links TRBV10-3 to TRBJ2-3, with TRBD1 matching over 10 bases. The CDR3 loop spans 15 amino acids. CDR1 and CDR2 from the germline V gene are ENHRY and SYGVKD. V dropped 4 bases and J dropped 3; count of bases not matched to a gene: 4. The CDR3 coding sequence is TGTGCCATCAGTGGACAGGGGGCGGATACAGATACGCAGTATTTT. This translates into CAISGQGADTDTQYF.

The J gene is TRBJ1-2, the V gene TRBV19; D may be TRBD1 (6 bases). V was clipped by 8 bases and J by 7 bases, with 17 bases between them. Germline CDR1 is LNHDA and CDR2 is SQIVND (reference sequence). This CDR3 is built from 13 residues. CDR3 nucleotide sequence: TGTGCCAGTCTCAGGGGCGATGTGTCTGGCTACACCTTC. Its protein product is CASLRGDVSGYTF. The whole variable domain, remainder taken from reference TRBV19 and TRBJ1-2, is DGGITQSPKYLFRKEGQNVTLSCEQNLNHDAMYWYRQDPGQGLRLIYYSQIVNDFQKGDIAEGYSVSREKKESFPLTVTSAQKNPTAFYLCASLRGDVSGYTFGSGTRLTVV.

V usage is TRBV6-5 and J usage is TRBJ1-1; the match to TRBD1 covers 8 bases. The CDR3 extends over 11 amino acids. Germline CDR1 and CDR2: MNHEY and SVGAGI. The V and J ends lost 7 bases and 11 bases, in that order; junction bases with no gene match: 6. CDR3 residues: CASILRGQAFF. The CDR3 DNA reads as TGTGCCAGCATACTCAGGGGGCAGGCTTTCTTT.

This rearrangement joins TRBV23-1 to TRBJ2-7, with D maybe TRBD1 (5 bases). TRBV23-1 is placed among ORFs of uncertain function. Trimming cost V 4 bases and J 2 bases, with 9 bases left between them. The CDR3 contains 13 residues. The CDR3 coding sequence is TGCGCCAGCAGTCTGCTCAGGGCCTACGAGCAGTACTTC. It codes for CASSLLRAYEQYF.